This T cell receptor beta chain emerged from a study of OX40 agonist ivuxolimab in advanced cancers. Study-wide context: Three patients, one with hepatocellular carcinoma and two with cutaneous melanoma, responded partially.

Trimming took 2 bases from V and 8 from J, leaving 18 bases between them. This CDR3 spans 15 amino acids. CDR1 is SEHNR, CDR2 FQNEAQ, per germline (reference sequence). In the case of this clone: Its antigen is currently unknown.

Study-level points and caveats: The study found that CD8+ T cells averaged more expanded clones than CD4+. Relatively little clonal expansion, among the lowest observed, appeared in partial responders at 0.1-3.0 mg/kg. Both CD4+ and CD8+ T cell populations in blood had undergone clonal expansion by week 6 at 0.1 to 3.0 mg/kg.

Generated by immunoSEQ multiplex PCR, the TCRdb table keeps only in-frame clones and is missing some. The profile shows about 98,000 clones, around 88% of them singletons. The source is an adult with an advanced solid tumor such as melanoma, head and neck, liver or kidney cancer. The V and J genes are TRBV7-9 and TRBJ1-2; D not certain. This specimen was CD4+ or CD8+ T cells sorted from blood, taken in a trial of the OX40 agonist ivuxolimab. The chain's CDR3 is CASSLLSAAGGGYTF. In DNA form, the CDR3 reads TGTGCCAGCAGCTTATTATCGGCGGCCGGAGGCGGCTACACCTTC.